The 16 T cell receptor beta chains below all came from one sample that was sequenced in a study of metastatic and nonmetastatic thyroid tumors. TCRdb re-analyzed the PCR reads using MiXCR. The table records 35,000 to 45,000 clones, about 12% of them present only once. No treatment of any kind had been given to any patient before thyroid surgery. Sequenced input: blood. These receptors were taken from a male donor with papillary thyroid cancer or a benign thyroid nodule (not recorded which). Some clones in this sample may be carry-over from other donors' samples.

This clone has ten or more counts. The CDR3 protein is CASSSDRGSQETQYF. The CDR3 bases are TGCGCCAGCAGCTCCGACAGGGGGTCACAAGAGACCCAGTACTTC. The rearrangement uses TRBV5-1 and TRBJ2-5; 9 bases agree with TRBD1. The CDR3 sequence is 15 residues long. With V trimmed by 3 bases and J by 2 bases, 5 bases remained unmatched. The germline V gene has CDR1 SGHRS and CDR2 YFSETQ.

The chain couples TRBV12-3 or TRBV12-4 to TRBJ2-1, with D possibly matching TRBD2 (6 bases). The CDR3 has 16 residues. V was clipped by 5 bases and J by 9 bases, with 23 bases between them. The CDR3 coding sequence is TGTGCCAGCAGTCCCCATCTTATCTCAGTCGGGAGTGAGCAGTTCTTC. Translating it yields CASSPHLISVGSEQFF.

This clone was counted at least ten times. The rearrangement links TRBV2 to TRBJ2-5; D uncertain. Germline values: CDR1 SNHLY, CDR2 FYNNEI. The CDR3 has 11 amino acids. The V end lost 1 base, the J end lost 4 bases, and 1 base lay between the germline ends. CDR3 sequence reads: CASSEGETQYF. The CDR3 region has the DNA TGTGCCAGCAGTGAAGGAGAGACCCAGTACTTC.

On this clone itself: A junction end diverges from the germline sequence, so it may reflect a read error. The chain has TRBV6-1 and TRBJ2-1; D call uncertain. Germline CDR1 MNHNS, CDR2 SASEGT. The CDR3 has 15 amino acids. CDR3 residues: CAGSAQYTSNNEQFF. The CDR3 DNA reads TGTGCCGGCAGTGCCCAGTACACATCCAACAATGAGCAGTTCTTC.

This clone was recorded many times. A much larger clone lies a single base off, so this may be a read error. The chain has TRBV28 and TRBJ2-7; unclear D gene. V was shortened by 7 bases and J by 3 bases, with 13 bases between the two germline ends. The CDR3 consists of 13 residues. Looked up from germline, CDR1 is MDHEN and CDR2 is SYDVKM. CDR3 region: CASTRYGLYEQYF. CDR3 DNA sequence: TGTGCCAGCACACGTTACGGGCTCTACGAGCAGTACTTC.

Written as DNA, the CDR3 is TGTGCCAGCAGTAGGTCGGTATATGGCTACACCTTC. Its translation is CASSRSVYGYTF. This chain uses TRBV28 with TRBJ1-2; no clear D. The CDR3 runs 12 residues. V was shortened by 5 bases and J by 5 bases, with 9 bases between the two germline ends. CDR1 and CDR2 (germline): MDHEN, SYDVKM.

This clone was found many times. The chain recombines TRBV19 with TRBJ2-2; 9 nucleotides align to TRBD1. Trimming took 2 bases from V and 2 from J; bases not matched to a gene: 0. The CDR3 loop spans 15 amino acids. The V gene's germline CDR1 is LNHDA and CDR2 SQIVND (reference sequence). CDR3 in DNA: TGTGCCAGTAGTATAACAGGGGGCAACACCGGGGAGCTGTTTTTT. This encodes CASSITGGNTGELFF. The whole variable domain, filled in from reference TRBV19 and TRBJ2-2, reads DGGITQSPKYLFRKEGQNVTLSCEQNLNHDAMYWYRQDPGQGLRLIYYSQIVNDFQKGDIAEGYSVSREKKESFPLTVTSAQKNPTAFYLCASSITGGNTGELFFGEGSRLTVL.

At least ten counts were recorded for this clone. The genes are TRBV6-1 and TRBJ2-3, with D unresolved. CDR3 size: 13 residues. The germline CDR1 and CDR2 sequences are MNHNS and SASEGT. Trimming took 5 bases from V and 2 from J, leaving 8 bases between them. The CDR3 DNA reads TGTGCCAGCAGTCAAACACACACAGATACGCAGTATTTT. It encodes CASSQTHTDTQYF.

This clone was found many times. V gene TRBV28 combines with J gene TRBJ2-2; TRBD2 aligns across 7 bases. CDR1 and CDR2 (germline): MDHEN, SYDVKM. There are 16 residues in the CDR3. V trimming: 6 bases; J trimming: 0 bases; junction bases outside the gene matches: 7. CDR3 sequence: CASSPTLAANTGELFF. CDR3 coding DNA: TGTGCCAGCAGCCCTACCCTAGCGGCGAACACCGGGGAGCTGTTTTTT.

The chain carries TRBV18 and TRBJ1-1; D gene ambiguous. This CDR3 comprises 16 residues. Per germline, CDR1 KGHSH and CDR2 LQKENI. V lost 6 bases and J 0 bases, leaving 17 bases between the germline ends. The CDR3 reads CASSPVEGLMNTEAFF. The CDR3 region has the DNA TGTGCCAGCTCCCCCGTCGAGGGTCTTATGAACACTGAAGCTTTCTTT. Supplemented by reference TRBV18 and TRBJ1-1, the full variable domain reads NAGVMQNPRHLVRRRGQEARLRCSPMKGHSHVYWYRQLPEEGLKFMVYLQKENIIDESGMPKERFSAEFPKEGPSILRIQQVVRGDSAAYFCASSPVEGLMNTEAFFGQGTRLTVV.

This clone came up many times. The chain employs TRBV20-1 and TRBJ2-2; D is possibly TRBD2 (5 bases). Looked up from germline, CDR1 is DFQATT and CDR2 is SNEGSKA (reference sequence). Trimming stripped 0 bases from V and 0 bases from J, with 8 bases between. This CDR3 region has 15 residues. CDR3 in DNA: TGCAGTGCTAGAGATTTCGGGGCGAACACCGGGGAGCTGTTTTTT. It codes for CSARDFGANTGELFF.

The sample holds many counts of this clone. The chain joins TRBV27 to TRBJ2-1; 13 positions agree with TRBD2. V was clipped by 2 bases and J by 4 bases; unmatched bases: 8. CDR3 length: 18 residues. Germline V gene data show CDR1 as MNHEY and CDR2 as SMNVEV (reference sequence). CDR3 nucleotides: TGTGCCAGCAGTTTACTCACCGGGACTAGCGGGACTTACAATGAGCAGTTCTTC. Translating it yields CASSLLTGTSGTYNEQFF.

The rearrangement links TRBV4-2 to TRBJ2-7, with D perhaps matching TRBD2 (6 bases). The germline V and J ends were trimmed by 4 bases and 3 bases, with 22 bases remaining between them. There are 17 residues in the CDR3. The germline gives CDR1 LGHNA, CDR2 YNFKEQ. For the CDR3, the DNA is TGTGCCAGCAGCCCGGGGGTCGGTCGGGACTCCAGCTACGAGCAGTACTTC. This encodes CASSPGVGRDSSYEQYF.

At least ten counts were recorded for this clone. This chain joins TRBV9 and TRBJ2-3, with 10 bases aligning to TRBD1. CDR3 length: 15 residues. Germline V gives CDR1 SGDLS, CDR2 YYNGEE. V lost 4 bases and J lost 4; bases outside the gene matches: 6. The chain's CDR3 is CASSSSGTGADTQYF. The CDR3 DNA reads as TGTGCCAGCAGCTCGAGTGGGACAGGGGCAGATACGCAGTATTTT.

This clone was counted many times. The chain is built from TRBV7-6 and TRBJ2-5; tentative D call: TRBD1 (6 bases). CDR3 size: 13 residues. The germline V and J ends were trimmed by 5 bases and 3 bases, with 10 bases remaining between them. Germline V lookup: CDR1 SGHVS, CDR2 FNYEAQ. The CDR3 DNA is TGTGCCAGCAGCCAGGGACAAGAAGAGACCCAGTACTTC. Its protein product is CASSQGQEETQYF.

This clone was picked up many times. This chain uses TRBV7-3 with TRBJ2-2; D may be TRBD2 (5 bases). This CDR3 is 14 amino acids long. Per the germline V gene, CDR1 is SGHTA and CDR2 is FQGTGA. Trimming cost V 6 bases and J 5 bases, with 13 bases left between them. CDR3 nucleotides: TGTGCCAGCAGATTGGGAGTGCAGACCGGGGAGCTGTTTTTT. This gives the protein CASRLGVQTGELFF.